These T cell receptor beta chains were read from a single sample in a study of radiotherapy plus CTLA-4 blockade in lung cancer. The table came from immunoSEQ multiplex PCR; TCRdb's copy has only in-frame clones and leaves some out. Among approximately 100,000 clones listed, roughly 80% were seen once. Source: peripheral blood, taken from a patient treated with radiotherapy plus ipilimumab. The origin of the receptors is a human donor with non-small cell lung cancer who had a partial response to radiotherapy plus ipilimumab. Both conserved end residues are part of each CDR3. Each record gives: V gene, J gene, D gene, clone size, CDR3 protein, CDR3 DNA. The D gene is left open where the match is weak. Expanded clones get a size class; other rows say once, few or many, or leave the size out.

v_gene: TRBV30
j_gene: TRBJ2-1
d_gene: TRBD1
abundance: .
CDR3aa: CAWARQGSNNEQFF
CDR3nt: TGTGCCTGGGCCCGACAGGGCTCTAACAATGAGCAGTTCTTC

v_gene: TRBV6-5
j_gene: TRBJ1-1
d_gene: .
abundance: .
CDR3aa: CASSYGMGGTEAFF
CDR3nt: TGTGCCAGCAGTTATGGTATGGGGGGAACTGAAGCTTTCTTT

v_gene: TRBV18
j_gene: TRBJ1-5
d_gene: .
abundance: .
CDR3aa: CASSAEGYQPQHF
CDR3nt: TGTGCCAGCTCAGCGGAGGGTTATCAGCCCCAGCATTTT

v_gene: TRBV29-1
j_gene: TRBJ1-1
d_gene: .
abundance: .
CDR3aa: CSVGGYGEAFF
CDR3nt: TGCAGCGTGGGGGGGTACGGTGAAGCTTTCTTT

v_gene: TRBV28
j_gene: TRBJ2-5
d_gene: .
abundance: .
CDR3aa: CASSLTGIREQYF
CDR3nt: TGTGCCAGCAGTTTAACGGGTATACGAGAGCAGTACTTC

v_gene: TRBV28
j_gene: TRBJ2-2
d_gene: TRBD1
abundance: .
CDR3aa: CASSSGGSTGELFF
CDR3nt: TGTGCCAGCAGTTCAGGGGGCAGCACCGGGGAGCTGTTTTTT

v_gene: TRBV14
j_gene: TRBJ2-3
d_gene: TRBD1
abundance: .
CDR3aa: CASSQGQGADTQYF
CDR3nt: TGTGCCAGCAGCCAGGGTCAGGGGGCAGATACGCAGTATTTT

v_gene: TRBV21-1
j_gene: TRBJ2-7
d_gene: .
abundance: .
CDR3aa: CASSKKGNRTSGAYEQYF
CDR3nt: TGTGCCAGCAGCAAAAAAGGGAACCGGACTAGCGGCGCCTACGAGCAGTACTTC

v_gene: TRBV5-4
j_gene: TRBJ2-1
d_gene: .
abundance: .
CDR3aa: CASSFGALKFF
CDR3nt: TGTGCCAGCAGCTTTGGGGCTCTGAAGTTCTTC

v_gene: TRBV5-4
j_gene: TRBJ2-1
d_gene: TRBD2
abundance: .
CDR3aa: CASSLGIAGGYREQFF
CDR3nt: TGTGCCAGCAGCTTGGGAATAGCGGGAGGGTACAGGGAGCAGTTCTTC

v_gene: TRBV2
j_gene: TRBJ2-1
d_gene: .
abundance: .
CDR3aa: CASGGRTRSYNEQFF
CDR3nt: TGTGCCAGCGGAGGGCGGACCCGCTCCTACAATGAGCAGTTCTTC

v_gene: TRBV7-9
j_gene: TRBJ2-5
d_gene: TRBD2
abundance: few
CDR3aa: CASMRGGQETQYF
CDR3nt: TGTGCCAGCATGCGGGGAGGGCAGGAGACCCAGTACTTC

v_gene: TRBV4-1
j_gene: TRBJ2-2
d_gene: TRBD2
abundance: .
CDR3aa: CASSQEFFGSSGRNTGELFF
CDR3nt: TGCGCCAGCAGCCAAGAATTTTTCGGGTCTAGCGGGAGGAACACCGGGGAGCTGTTTTTT

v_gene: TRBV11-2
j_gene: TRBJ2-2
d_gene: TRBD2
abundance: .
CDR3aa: CASSRGLGGTGELFF
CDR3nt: TGTGCCAGCAGCCGGGGACTAGGGGGGACCGGGGAGCTGTTTTTT

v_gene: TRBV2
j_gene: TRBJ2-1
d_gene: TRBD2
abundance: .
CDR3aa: CASSDDSGSNEQFF
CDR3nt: TGTGCCAGCAGTGATGATAGCGGGAGTAATGAGCAGTTCTTC

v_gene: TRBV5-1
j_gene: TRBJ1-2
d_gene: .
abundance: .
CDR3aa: CASSQGTNYGYTF
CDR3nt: TGCGCCAGCAGCCAGGGAACTAACTATGGCTACACCTTC

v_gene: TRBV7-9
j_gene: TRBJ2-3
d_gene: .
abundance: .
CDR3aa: CASELIGDTQYF
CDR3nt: TGTGCCAGCGAGCTTATCGGAGATACGCAGTATTTT

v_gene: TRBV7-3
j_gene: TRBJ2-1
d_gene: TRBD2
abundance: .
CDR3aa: CASSSSGSFNEQFF
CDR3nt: TGTGCCAGCAGCTCTAGCGGGAGTTTCAATGAGCAGTTCTTC

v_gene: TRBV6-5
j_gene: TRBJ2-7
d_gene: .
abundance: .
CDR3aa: CASSYSSGTYEQYF
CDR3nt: TGTGCCAGCAGTTACTCATCAGGGACCTACGAGCAGTACTTC

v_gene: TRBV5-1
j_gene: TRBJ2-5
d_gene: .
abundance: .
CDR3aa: CASSLALGAGETQYF
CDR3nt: TGCGCCAGCAGCTTGGCATTAGGGGCAGGGGAGACCCAGTACTTC

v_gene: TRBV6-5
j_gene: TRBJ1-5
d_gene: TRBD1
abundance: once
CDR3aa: CASSGTGRGNQPQHF
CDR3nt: TGTGCCAGCAGTGGGACAGGGAGGGGCAATCAGCCCCAGCATTTT

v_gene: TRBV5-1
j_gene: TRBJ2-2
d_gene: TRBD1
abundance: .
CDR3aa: CASRQRGQRNTGELFF
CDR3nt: TGCGCCAGCAGACAGAGGGGGCAGCGGAACACCGGGGAGCTGTTTTTT

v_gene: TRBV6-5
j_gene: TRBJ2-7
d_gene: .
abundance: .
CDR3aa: CASSSRFYEQYF
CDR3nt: TGTGCCAGCAGTTCACGGTTCTACGAGCAGTACTTC